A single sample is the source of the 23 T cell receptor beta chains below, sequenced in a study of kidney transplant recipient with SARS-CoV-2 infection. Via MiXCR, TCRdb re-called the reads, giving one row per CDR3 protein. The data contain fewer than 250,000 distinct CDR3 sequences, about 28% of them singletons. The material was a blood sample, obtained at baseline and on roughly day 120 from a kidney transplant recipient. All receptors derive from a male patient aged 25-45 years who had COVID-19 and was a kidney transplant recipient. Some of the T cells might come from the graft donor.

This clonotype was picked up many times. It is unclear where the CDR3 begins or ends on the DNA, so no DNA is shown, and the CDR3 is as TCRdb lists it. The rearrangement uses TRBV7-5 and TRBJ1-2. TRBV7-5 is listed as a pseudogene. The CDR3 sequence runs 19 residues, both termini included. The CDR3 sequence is CISVPEAWNEVGKTYGYTF.

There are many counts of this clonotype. Written as DNA, the CDR3 is TGTGCCAGCACCCCCTCTGGGGCCAACGTCCTGACTTTC. Translating gives CASTPSGANVLTF. V is TRBV27 and J is TRBJ2-6; D is uncertain. This CDR3 region has 13 residues. CDR1 and CDR2 (germline): MNHEY, SMNVEV (reference sequence). V was pared by 7 bases and J by 0 bases, with 4 bases between.

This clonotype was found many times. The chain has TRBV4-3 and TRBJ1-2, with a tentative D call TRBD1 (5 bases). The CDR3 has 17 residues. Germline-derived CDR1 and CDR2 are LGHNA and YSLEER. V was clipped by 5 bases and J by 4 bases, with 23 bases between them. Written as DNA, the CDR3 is TGCGCCAGCAGCTCCGATACAGGACGTCGAAAGACCTATGGCTACACCTTC. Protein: CASSSDTGRRKTYGYTF.

CDR3 bases: TGTGCCAGCAGCCCGCGGTTAGGTGGCGCGAACACTGAAGCTTTCTTT. Translating gives CASSPRLGGANTEAFF. This chain links TRBV7-2 with TRBJ1-1; D is unresolved. V lost 5 bases and J lost 1, with 17 bases in between. The CDR3 extends over 16 amino acids. Germline assignment: CDR1 SGHTA and CDR2 FQGNSA. The full variable domain, rest sourced from reference TRBV7-2 and TRBJ1-1, is GAGVSQSPSNKVTEKGKDVELRCDPISGHTALYWYRQSLGQGLEFLIYFQGNSAPDKSGLPSDRFSAERTGGSVSTLTIQRTQQEDSAVYLCASSPRLGGANTEAFFGQGTRLTVV.

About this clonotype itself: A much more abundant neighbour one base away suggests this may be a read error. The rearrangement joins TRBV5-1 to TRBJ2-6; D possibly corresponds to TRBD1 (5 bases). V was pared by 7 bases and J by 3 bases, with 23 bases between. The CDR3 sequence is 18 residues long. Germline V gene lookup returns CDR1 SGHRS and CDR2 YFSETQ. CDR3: CASGGTGRHIGGANVLTF. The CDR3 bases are TGCGCCAGCGGCGGAACAGGACGGCACATAGGTGGGGCCAACGTCCTGACTTTC.

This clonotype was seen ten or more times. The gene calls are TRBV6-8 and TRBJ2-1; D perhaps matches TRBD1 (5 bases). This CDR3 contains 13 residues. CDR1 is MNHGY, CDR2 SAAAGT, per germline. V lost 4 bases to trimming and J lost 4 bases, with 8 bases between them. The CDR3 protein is CASSFQGYNEQFF. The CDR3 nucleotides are TGTGCCAGCAGTTTTCAGGGTTACAATGAGCAGTTCTTC.

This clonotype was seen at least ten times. CDR3 nucleotides: TGTGCCAGCAGCTTAGTGACTAGCGGGAGTCCAATCGGTGAGCAGTTCTTC. Residues: CASSLVTSGSPIGEQFF. This chain connects TRBV13 to TRBJ2-1; TRBD2 aligns across 12 bases. The J segment lost 9 bases and the V segment lost 1 base, leaving 10 bases of the junction unmatched. The CDR3 totals 17 residues. Germline V gene data show CDR1 as PRHDT and CDR2 as FYEKMQ (reference sequence).

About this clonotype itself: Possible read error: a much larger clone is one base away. CDR3 loop: CASSPPGTGGYEQYF. CDR3 nucleotide sequence: TGTGCCAGCAGCCCTCCCGGGACAGGGGGCTACGAGCAGTACTTC. The J gene is TRBJ2-7, the V gene TRBV5-5; 11 bases agree with TRBD1. Germline V gene data show CDR1 as SGHKS and CDR2 as YYEKEE (reference sequence). The CDR3 covers 15 residues. The J segment lost 3 bases and the V segment lost 4 bases, leaving 6 bases of the junction unmatched.

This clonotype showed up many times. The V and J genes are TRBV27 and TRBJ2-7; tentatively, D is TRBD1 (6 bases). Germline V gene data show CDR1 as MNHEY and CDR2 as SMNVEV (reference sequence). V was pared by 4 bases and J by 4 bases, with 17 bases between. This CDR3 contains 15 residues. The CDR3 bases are TGTGCCAGCAGTTCCGGGACAACGAGGGGGTACGAGCAGTACTTC. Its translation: CASSSGTTRGYEQYF.

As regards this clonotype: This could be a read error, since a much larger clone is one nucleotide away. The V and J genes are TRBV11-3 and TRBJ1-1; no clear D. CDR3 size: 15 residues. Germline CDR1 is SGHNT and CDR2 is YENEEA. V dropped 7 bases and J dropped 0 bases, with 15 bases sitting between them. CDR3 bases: TGTGCCAGCAACGAACGAGGGATCATGAACACTGAAGCTTTCTTT. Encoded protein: CASNERGIMNTEAFF.

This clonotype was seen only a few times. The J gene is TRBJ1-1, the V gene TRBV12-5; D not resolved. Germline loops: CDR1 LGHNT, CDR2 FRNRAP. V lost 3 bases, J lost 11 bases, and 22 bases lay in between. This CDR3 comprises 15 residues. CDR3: CASGFPAAGRDLAFF. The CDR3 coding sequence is TGTGCTAGTGGTTTTCCCGCCGCGGGGAGGGATTTGGCTTTCTTT.

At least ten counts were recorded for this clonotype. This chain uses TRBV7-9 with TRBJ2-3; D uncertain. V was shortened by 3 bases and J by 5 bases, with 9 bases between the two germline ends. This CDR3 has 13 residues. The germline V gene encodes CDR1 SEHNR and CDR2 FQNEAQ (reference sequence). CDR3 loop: CASSLSQVDTQYF. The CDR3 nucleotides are TGTGCCAGCAGCTTGTCTCAGGTAGATACGCAGTATTTT.

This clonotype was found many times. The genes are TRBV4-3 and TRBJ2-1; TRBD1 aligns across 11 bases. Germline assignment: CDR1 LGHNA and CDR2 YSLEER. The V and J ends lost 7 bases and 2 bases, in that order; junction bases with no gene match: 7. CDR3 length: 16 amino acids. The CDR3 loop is CASNTGTGGTYNEQFF. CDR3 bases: TGCGCCAGCAACACGGGGACAGGGGGGACCTACAATGAGCAGTTCTTC.

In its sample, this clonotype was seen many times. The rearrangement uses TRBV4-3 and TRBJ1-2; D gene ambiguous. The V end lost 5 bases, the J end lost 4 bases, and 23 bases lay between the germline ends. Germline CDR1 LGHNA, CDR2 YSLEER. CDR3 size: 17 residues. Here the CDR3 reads CASSSVGGRRKTYGYTF. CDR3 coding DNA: TGCGCCAGCAGCTCAGTTGGAGGACGTCGAAAGACCTATGGCTACACCTTC.

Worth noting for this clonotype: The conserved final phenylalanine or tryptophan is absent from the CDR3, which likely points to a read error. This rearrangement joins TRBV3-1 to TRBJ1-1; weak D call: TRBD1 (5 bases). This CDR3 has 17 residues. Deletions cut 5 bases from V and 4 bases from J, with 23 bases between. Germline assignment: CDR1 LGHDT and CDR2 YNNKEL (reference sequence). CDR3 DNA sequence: TGTGCCAGCAGCGTTACAGGTCCCATTTCAATTCGCACTGAAGCTTTCTGT. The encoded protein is CASSVTGPISIRTEAFC.

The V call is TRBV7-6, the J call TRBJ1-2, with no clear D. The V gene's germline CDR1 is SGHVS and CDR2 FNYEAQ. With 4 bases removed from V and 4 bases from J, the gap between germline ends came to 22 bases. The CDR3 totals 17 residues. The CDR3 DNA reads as TGTGCCAGCAGCTACTCTGCTGAATCTCGAAAGACCTATGGCTACACCTTC. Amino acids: CASSYSAESRKTYGYTF.

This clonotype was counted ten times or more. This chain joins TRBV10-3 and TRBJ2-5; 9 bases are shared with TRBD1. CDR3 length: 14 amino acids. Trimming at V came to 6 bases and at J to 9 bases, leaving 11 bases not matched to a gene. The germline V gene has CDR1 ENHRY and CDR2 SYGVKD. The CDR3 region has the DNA TGTGCCATCAGCCAGCAAGGACAGGGGTCACCCCAGTACTTC. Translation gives CAISQQGQGSPQYF.

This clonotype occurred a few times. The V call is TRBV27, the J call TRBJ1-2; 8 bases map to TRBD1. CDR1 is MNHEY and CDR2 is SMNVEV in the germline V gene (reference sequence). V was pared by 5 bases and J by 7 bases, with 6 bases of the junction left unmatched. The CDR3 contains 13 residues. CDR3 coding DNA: TGTGCCAGCAGTACCAGGGGGCGAGGTGGCTACACCTTC. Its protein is CASSTRGRGGYTF.

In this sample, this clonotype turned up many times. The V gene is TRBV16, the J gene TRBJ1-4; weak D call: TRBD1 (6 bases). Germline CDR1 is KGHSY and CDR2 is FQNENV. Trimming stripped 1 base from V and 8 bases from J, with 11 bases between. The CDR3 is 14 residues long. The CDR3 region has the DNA TGTGCCAGCAGCCAATGGGGGGCTGACGAAAAACTGTTTTTT. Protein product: CASSQWGADEKLFF.

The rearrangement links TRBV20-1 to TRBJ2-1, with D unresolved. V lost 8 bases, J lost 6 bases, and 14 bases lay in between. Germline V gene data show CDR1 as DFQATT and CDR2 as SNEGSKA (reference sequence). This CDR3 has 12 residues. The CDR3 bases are TGCAGTATCTTGACTCGTGGCAATGAGCAGTTCTTC. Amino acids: CSILTRGNEQFF.

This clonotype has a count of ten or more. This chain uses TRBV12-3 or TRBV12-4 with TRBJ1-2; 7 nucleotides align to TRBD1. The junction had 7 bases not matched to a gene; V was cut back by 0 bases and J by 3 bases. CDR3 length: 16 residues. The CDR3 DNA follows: TGTGCCAGCAGTTTAGCGTTAGGACAGGCCTACTATGGCTACACCTTC. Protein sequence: CASSLALGQAYYGYTF.

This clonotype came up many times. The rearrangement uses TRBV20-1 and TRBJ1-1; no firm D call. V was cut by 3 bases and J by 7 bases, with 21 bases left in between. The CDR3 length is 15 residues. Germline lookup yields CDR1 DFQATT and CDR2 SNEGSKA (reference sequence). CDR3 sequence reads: CSARERMGGSYEAFF. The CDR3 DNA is TGCAGTGCTAGGGAGAGAATGGGAGGCTCCTATGAAGCTTTCTTT.

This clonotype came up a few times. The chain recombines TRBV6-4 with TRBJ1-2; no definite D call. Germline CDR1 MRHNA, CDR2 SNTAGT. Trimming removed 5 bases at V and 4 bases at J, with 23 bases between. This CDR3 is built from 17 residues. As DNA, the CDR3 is TGTGCCAGCAGTAGCTTGCTCTCACACGGAAAGACCTATGGCTACACCTTC. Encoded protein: CASSSLLSHGKTYGYTF.